This TCR beta chain was found in a study of blood T cell repertoires in COVID-19 (dated by TCRdb to the early 2020s). In the study overall: Samples covering the acute and convalescent phases of COVID-19 were provided by collaborators in the United States, Italy and Spain. The prospective study material was composed of cDNA or gDNA derived from T cells, B-cell-depleted T cells, or PBMCs. Subjects who had been exposed to COVID-19, were actively infected with it, or had recovered from it provided the deeply sampled blood TCRbeta repertoires that made up the dataset. The repertoires were made available in a free public database intended to serve as a resource for research on the immune response to SARS-CoV-2. The samples were drawn from the first 160 participants of the ongoing ImmuneRACE study and from 1,254 subjects provided by 6 global collaborators. Sample metadata almost always included a de-identified subject ID, COVID-19 status, age in years and sex. Where available, HLA class I and class II types were obtained from metadata supplied by the sample provider rather than from assay-based typing.

The full study reports these points: The amount of clinical and demographic metadata varied by source and participant and was provided uncurated.

Another Seattle source contributed samples from volunteer blood donors who had recovered from COVID-19. The collaborating institutions used their own protocols to collect whole blood in K2EDTA tubes. Collaborator samples were shipped for TCRbeta analysis as frozen whole blood, isolated PBMCs, or DNA extracted from either sample type. TCRbeta CDR3 regions were amplified from genomic DNA using the immunoSEQ Assay, a bias-controlled multiplex PCR. From the authors' description of their analysis: The number of nucleated cells in each sample was estimated by amplification of reference gene primers within the assay. Sequence reads were collapsed and filtered to measure the absolute abundance of every unique TCRbeta CDR3 rearrangement. Productive Simpson clonality was computed per sample as the square root of Simpson's diversity index over productive rearrangements. This immuneACCESS table, as held by TCRdb, lists in-frame sequences with V and J called but not all clones. Of the missing ones, under half trace to an unresolved V gene in checked studies; the others have no known cause. The V and J calls and clone size are taken from that table; D and trimming were inferred from the DNA. Recorded for this sample are roughly 160,000 clones; approximately 90% of them occurred a single time. The ten largest account for approximately 2% of the sample.

Remarks on this clone: The antigen it recognizes is unknown. No qualities accompany the bases; no much larger clone lies one base away.

The CDR3 sequence holds 14 residues, the cysteine and phenylalanine included. Of all the DNA, just the CDR3 is kept, 42 bases in frame from base 1. Via the germline V gene, CDR1 is SGHVS and CDR2 FNYEAQ. Trimmed from V: 4 bases; trimmed from J: 5 bases; junction bases lacking a gene match: 7. Here the chain combines TRBV7-6 and TRBJ2-7; TRBD1 aligns with 8 central bases. The sequencing sample was made of peripheral blood. This TCR was sampled from a man over 45 who had recovered from COVID-19. The CDR3 here reads CASSSMTGDHEQYF. Read as DNA, the sequence is TGTGCCAGCAGCTCTATGACAGGGGACCACGAGCAGTACTTC. This CDR3, with the reference TRBV7-6 and TRBJ2-7 proteins standing in past its ends, gives the full variable domain GAGVSQSPRYKVTKRGQDVALRCDPISGHVSLYWYRQALGQGPEFLTYFNYEAQQDKSGLPNDRFSAERPEGSISTLTIQRTEQRDSAMYRCASSSMTGDHEQYFGPGTRLTVT.